This T cell receptor beta chain is drawn from a study of OX40 agonist ivuxolimab in advanced cancers. At the level of the study: From 23 to 79 years was the age range, with a mean of roughly 64 years, and roughly 83% were male.

Regarding this clone: Its antigen remains unidentified.

Study results and limitations: More expanded clones were seen, on average, in CD8+ T cells than in CD4+.

Germline V gene data show CDR1 as SGHRS and CDR2 as YFSETQ. CDR3 size: 14 residues. The V and J ends lost 4 bases and 9 bases, in that order; junction bases with no gene match: 5. Profiled with immunoSEQ multiplex PCR; TCRdb holds only in-frame clones, not every one. The data show about 62,000 clones, about four fifths seen once. The chain joins TRBV5-1 to TRBJ1-6; TRBD1 matches at 9 bases. This sequence was found in an adult with an advanced solid tumor such as melanoma, head and neck, liver or kidney cancer. The sample consisted of CD4+ or CD8+ T cells sorted from blood, taken in a trial of the OX40 agonist ivuxolimab. The CDR3 spells CASSLTGGGSPLHF. The CDR3 DNA sequence: TGCGCCAGCAGCCTGACAGGGGGTGGTTCACCCCTCCACTTT.